These 6 T cell receptor beta chains came from one sample sequenced in a study of T-cell reconstitution after alpha-beta-depleted transplantation in children. Preparation of the TCRbeta library was carried out with unique molecular identifiers. MiXCR, applied by TCRdb to the PCR reads, yields one record per CDR3 protein. Here the sample spans 300,000 to 350,000 distinct CDR3 sequences, about 17% being singletons. Specimen: PBMCs, mostly from graft donor cells, collected 360 days after TCRalphabeta/CD19-depleted stem cell transplant. The receptors originated from a male patient aged 2 to 9 who had a stem cell transplant for acute lymphoblastic leukemia, so the T cells may come from the graft donor.

V gene TRBV29-1 combines with J gene TRBJ2-7; 8 positions agree with TRBD2. Germline loops: CDR1 SQVTM, CDR2 ANQGSEA. This CDR3 spans 13 amino acids. J gave up 6 bases and V 7 bases, and 11 bases lay outside the gene matches. As DNA, the CDR3 is TGCAGCGCTACTCCAGCGGGAGTGCTCGAGCAGTACTTC. Its translation is CSATPAGVLEQYF.

This clonotype was seen once. The rearrangement uses TRBV27 and TRBJ2-4; 7 bases are shared with TRBD2. Losses at the gene ends were 3 bases for V and 6 bases for J; bases not matched to a gene: 8. The CDR3 sequence is 15 residues long. Germline CDR1 MNHEY, CDR2 SMNVEV (reference sequence). CDR3 sequence (DNA): TGTGCCAGCAGTTTGGGCAGGGAGGGGCGAAACATTCAGTACTTC. This gives the protein CASSLGREGRNIQYF.

This clonotype was seen only a few times. The V call is TRBV24-1, the J call TRBJ2-5; 11 nucleotides align to TRBD2. The CDR3 consists of 16 residues. The germline gives CDR1 KGHDR, CDR2 SFDVKD. V lost 4 bases, J lost 2 bases, and 5 bases stayed unmatched. The CDR3 DNA reads TGTGCCACCAGTGACGCGGGACTAGCGGTACAAGAGACCCAGTACTTC. Protein product: CATSDAGLAVQETQYF.

The chain has TRBV2 and TRBJ2-7, with D maybe TRBD2 (5 bases). This CDR3 region has 13 residues. V was shortened by 4 bases and J by 4 bases, with 11 bases between the two germline ends. Germline V gives CDR1 SNHLY, CDR2 FYNNEI. In DNA form, the CDR3 reads TGTGCCAGCAGTGCGGGGTTCTCGTACGAGCAGTACTTC. This encodes CASSAGFSYEQYF.

V and J are TRBV4-3 and TRBJ2-5, with 11 bases identical to TRBD2. The germline V gene has CDR1 LGHNA and CDR2 YSLEER. The CDR3 sequence is 17 residues long. Losses at the gene ends were 2 bases for V and 0 bases for J; bases not matched to a gene: 5. The CDR3 DNA reads TGCGCCAGCAGCCAAAACCTAGCGGGAGGCAACCAAGAGACCCAGTACTTC. Translating gives CASSQNLAGGNQETQYF.

This clonotype has a handful of counts. This chain links TRBV12-3 or TRBV12-4 with TRBJ2-1; TRBD1 agrees at 9 bases. The junction had 6 bases not matched to a gene; V was cut back by 3 bases and J by 3 bases. The CDR3 is 16 residues long. The CDR3 DNA is TGTGCCAGCAGTTTTGGGGACAGGGTAGGCTACAATGAGCAGTTCTTC. Translation gives CASSFGDRVGYNEQFF.